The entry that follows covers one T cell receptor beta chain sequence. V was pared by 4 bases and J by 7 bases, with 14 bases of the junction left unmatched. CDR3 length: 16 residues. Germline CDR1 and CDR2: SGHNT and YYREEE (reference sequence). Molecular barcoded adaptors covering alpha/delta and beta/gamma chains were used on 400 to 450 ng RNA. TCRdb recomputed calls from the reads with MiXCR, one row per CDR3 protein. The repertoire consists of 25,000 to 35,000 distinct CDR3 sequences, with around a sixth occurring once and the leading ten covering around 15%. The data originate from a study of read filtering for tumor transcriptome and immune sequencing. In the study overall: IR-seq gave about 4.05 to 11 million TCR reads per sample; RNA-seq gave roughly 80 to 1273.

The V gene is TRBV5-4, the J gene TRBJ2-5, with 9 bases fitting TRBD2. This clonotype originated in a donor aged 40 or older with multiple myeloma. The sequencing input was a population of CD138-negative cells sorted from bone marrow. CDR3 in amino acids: CASSAIRLAEEGTQYF. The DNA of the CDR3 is TGTGCCAGCAGCGCCATAAGACTAGCGGAGGAAGGGACCCAGTACTTC.